This paragraph covers one T cell receptor beta chain sequence. A single base separates this from a much larger clone, so it may be a read error. It was with a sample-barcoded 5' primer and a J-beta primer mix that a second PCR of roughly 7 to 12 cycles was run. One entry per CDR3 protein, called by TCRdb with MiXCR from the 5' RACE reads. The data contain 1.5 million to 2 million distinct CDR3 sequences, roughly 32% of them singletons. The data derive from a study of blood T cells in healthy people across ages. V dropped 4 bases and J dropped 10 bases, with 14 bases sitting between them. Germline V lookup: CDR1 MGHRA, CDR2 YSYEKL. The length of the CDR3 is 13 residues.

The sequenced sample was blood. This chain links TRBV4-1 with TRBJ2-1; D not certain. This TCR derives from a woman under 40 in good health. CDR3 sequence: CASSPNTAYEQFF. The DNA of the CDR3 is TGCGCCAGCAGCCCCAATACTGCCTACGAGCAGTTCTTC.